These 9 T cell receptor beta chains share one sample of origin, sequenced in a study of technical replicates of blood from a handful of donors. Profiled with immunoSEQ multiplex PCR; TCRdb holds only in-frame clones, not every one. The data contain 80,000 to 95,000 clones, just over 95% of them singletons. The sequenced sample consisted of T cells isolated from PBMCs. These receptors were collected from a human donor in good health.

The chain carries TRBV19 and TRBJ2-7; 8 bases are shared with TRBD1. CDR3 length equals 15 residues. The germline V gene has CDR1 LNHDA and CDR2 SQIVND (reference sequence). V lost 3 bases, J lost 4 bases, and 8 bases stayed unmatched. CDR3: CASSIPGQELYEQYF. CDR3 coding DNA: TGTGCCAGTAGTATCCCGGGACAGGAGTTATACGAGCAGTACTTC.

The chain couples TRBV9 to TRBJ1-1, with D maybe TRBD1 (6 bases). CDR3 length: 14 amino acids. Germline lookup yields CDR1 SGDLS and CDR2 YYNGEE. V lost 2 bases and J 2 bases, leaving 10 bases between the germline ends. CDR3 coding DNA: TGTGCCAGCAGCGTGGGGGCAGCAAACACTGAAGCTTTCTTT. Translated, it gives CASSVGAANTEAFF.

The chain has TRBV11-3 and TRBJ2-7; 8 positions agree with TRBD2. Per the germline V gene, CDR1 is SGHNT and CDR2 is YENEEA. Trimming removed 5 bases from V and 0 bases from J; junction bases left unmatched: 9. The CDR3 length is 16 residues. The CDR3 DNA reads TGTGCCAGCAGCCCCATGCGGCGGGAGGCCTCCTACGAGCAGTACTTC. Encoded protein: CASSPMRREASYEQYF.

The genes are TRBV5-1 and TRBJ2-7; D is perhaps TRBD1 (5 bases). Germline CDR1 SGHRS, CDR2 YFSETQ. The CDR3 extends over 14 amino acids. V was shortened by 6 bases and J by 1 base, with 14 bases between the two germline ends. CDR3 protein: CASTDSSYSYEQYF. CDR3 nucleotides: TGCGCCAGCACCGACAGTTCCTATTCCTACGAGCAGTACTTC.

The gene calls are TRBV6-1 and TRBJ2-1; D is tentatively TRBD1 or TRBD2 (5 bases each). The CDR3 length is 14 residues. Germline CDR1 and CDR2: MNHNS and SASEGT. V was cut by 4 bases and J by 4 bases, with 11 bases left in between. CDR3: CASSVATVYNEQFF. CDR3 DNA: TGTGCCAGCAGTGTAGCGACAGTATACAATGAGCAGTTCTTC.

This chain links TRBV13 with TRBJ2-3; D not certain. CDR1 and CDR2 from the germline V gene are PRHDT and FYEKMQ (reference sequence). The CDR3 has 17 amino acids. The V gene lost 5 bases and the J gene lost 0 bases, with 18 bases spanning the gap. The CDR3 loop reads CASSPERPHSSTDTQYF. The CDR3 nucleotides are TGTGCCAGCAGCCCAGAACGACCTCATAGCAGCACAGATACGCAGTATTTT.

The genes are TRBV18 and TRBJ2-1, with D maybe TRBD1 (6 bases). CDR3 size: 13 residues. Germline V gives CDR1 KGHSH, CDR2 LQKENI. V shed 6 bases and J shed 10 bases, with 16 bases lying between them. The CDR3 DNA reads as TGTGCCAGCTCTCCCCGCCAGGGGAGCGAGCAGTTCTTC. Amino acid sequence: CASSPRQGSEQFF.

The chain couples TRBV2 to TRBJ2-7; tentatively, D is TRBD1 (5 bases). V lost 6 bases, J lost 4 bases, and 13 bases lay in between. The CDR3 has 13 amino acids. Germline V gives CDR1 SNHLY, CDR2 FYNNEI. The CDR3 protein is CASSGPKGYEQYF. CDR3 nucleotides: TGTGCCAGCAGCGGACCTAAGGGGTACGAGCAGTACTTC.

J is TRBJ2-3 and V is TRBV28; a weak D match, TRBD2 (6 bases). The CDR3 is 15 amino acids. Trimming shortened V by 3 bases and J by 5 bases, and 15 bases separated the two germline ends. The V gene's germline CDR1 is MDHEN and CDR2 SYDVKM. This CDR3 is CASSFGRELVDTQYF. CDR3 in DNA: TGTGCCAGCAGTTTTGGTCGGGAGCTGGTAGATACGCAGTATTTT.